Listed below are T cell receptor beta chains from one sample, sequenced in a study of T cell responses to AZD1222 COVID-19 vaccine. Data came from immunoSEQ multiplex PCR; TCRdb stores just in-frame clones and leaves some out. The data contain approximately 150,000 clones, 92% of them seen just once; the ten biggest clones take up more than 1.1%. The sample was peripheral blood, taken on day 0 of AZD1222 vaccination. The source of these receptors is an adult in good health. Both conserved end residues are part of each CDR3. The D gene is left open where the match is weak. Only some rows state a clone size, as once, few, many or a class for expanded clones.

j_call,clone_size,d_call,v_call,cdr3_nt,cdr3_aa
TRBJ2-7,.,.,TRBV6-5,TGTGCCAGCAGGCAAACAGGGAGAATCGACGAGCAGTACTTC,CASRQTGRIDEQYF
TRBJ1-5,.,.,TRBV2,TGTGCCAGCCGCAGAACAGGTAATCAGCCCCAGCATTTT,CASRRTGNQPQHF
TRBJ1-1,.,.,TRBV24-1,TGTGCCACCAGCTTGGAAACCGGTAGGGCTTTCTTT,CATSLETGRAFF
TRBJ2-1,once,TRBD2,TRBV7-3,TGTGCCAGCAACCTAGCGGCGACCTACAATGAGCAGTTCTTC,CASNLAATYNEQFF
TRBJ2-2,.,.,TRBV30,TGTGCCTGGTCGACCCCCGGGGAGCTGTTTTTT,CAWSTPGELFF
TRBJ1-6,.,.,TRBV27,TGTGCCAGCAGACGTGGGGGACTAACCTATAATTCACCCCTCCACTTT,CASRRGGLTYNSPLHF
TRBJ1-1,.,.,TRBV9,TGTGCCAGCAGCGTAGGGGCGGGGTACACTGAAGCTTTCTTT,CASSVGAGYTEAFF
TRBJ1-3,.,TRBD1,TRBV13,TGTGCCAGCAGGGGACAGGTCCCCTCTGGAAACACCATATATTTT,CASRGQVPSGNTIYF
TRBJ2-5,.,.,TRBV7-8,TGTGCCAGCAGCTCCCATTCTCAAGAGACCCAGTACTTC,CASSSHSQETQYF
TRBJ2-1,.,.,TRBV3-1/TRBV3-2,TGTGCCAGCAGCCAAGATAGCCCGGGAGACTACAATGAGCAGTTCTTC,CASSQDSPGDYNEQFF
TRBJ1-3,.,.,TRBV4-1,TGCGCCAGCAGCCCCACTTATCGACAGCCTGGAAACACCATATATTTT,CASSPTYRQPGNTIYF
TRBJ1-2,.,TRBD1,TRBV18,TGTGCCAGCTCAGACGGACAGGGCGATCGGGGCTATGGCTACACCTTC,CASSDGQGDRGYGYTF
TRBJ2-7,.,.,TRBV6-2/TRBV6-3,TGTGCCAGCAGTTATTCTACAGGGATCTACGAGCAGTACTTC,CASSYSTGIYEQYF
TRBJ2-5,.,TRBD1,TRBV24-1,TGTGCCACCAGTGATGGGGACAGGGGGCAGAAACTTAGGGAGACCCAGTACTTC,CATSDGDRGQKLRETQYF
TRBJ1-2,.,.,TRBV7-8,TGTGCCAGCAGCTTCAGGACAGTCGACTATGGCTACACCTTC,CASSFRTVDYGYTF
TRBJ1-5,.,TRBD1,TRBV7-8,TGTGCCAGCAGCCCCGACAGGGGGGATCAGCCCCAGCATTTT,CASSPDRGDQPQHF
TRBJ1-2,.,.,TRBV7-9,TGTGCCAGCAGCTTAAGCCGGGACGGCACTAACTATGGCTACACCTTC,CASSLSRDGTNYGYTF
TRBJ1-1,.,TRBD1,TRBV6-4,TGTGCCAGCAGTCGGGACAGTCGGCTAGGCACTGAAGCTTTCTTT,CASSRDSRLGTEAFF
TRBJ2-1,.,TRBD2,TRBV19,TGTGCCAGTAGTATAGCTAGCGGGGGGGCCAGGGAGCAGTTCTTC,CASSIASGGAREQFF
TRBJ1-1,.,.,TRBV20-1,TGCAGTGCTAGTCCAAGCGGGGGGCGTGGGACTGAAGCTTTCTTT,CSASPSGGRGTEAFF
TRBJ2-1,.,.,TRBV7-9,TGTGCCAGCAGCAATTTACAGGGAAACGGACAAAATGAGCAGTTCTTC,CASSNLQGNGQNEQFF